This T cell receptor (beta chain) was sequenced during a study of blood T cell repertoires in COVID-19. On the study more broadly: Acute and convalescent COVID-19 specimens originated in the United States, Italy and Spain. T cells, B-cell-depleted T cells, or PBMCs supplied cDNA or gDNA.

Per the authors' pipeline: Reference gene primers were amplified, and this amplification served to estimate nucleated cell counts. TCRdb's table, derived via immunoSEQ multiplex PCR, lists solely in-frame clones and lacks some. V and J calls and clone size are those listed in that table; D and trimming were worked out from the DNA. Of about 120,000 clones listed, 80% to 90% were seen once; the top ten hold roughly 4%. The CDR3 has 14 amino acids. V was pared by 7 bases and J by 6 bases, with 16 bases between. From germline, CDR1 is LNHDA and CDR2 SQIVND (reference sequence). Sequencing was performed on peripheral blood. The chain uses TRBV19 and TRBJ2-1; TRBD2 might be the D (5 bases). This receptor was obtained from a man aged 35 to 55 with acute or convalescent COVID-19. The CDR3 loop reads CASKPSGDINEQFF. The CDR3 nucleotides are TGTGCCAGTAAGCCCAGCGGTGACATCAATGAGCAGTTCTTC. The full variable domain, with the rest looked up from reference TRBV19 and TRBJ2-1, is DGGITQSPKYLFRKEGQNVTLSCEQNLNHDAMYWYRQDPGQGLRLIYYSQIVNDFQKGDIAEGYSVSREKKESFPLTVTSAQKNPTAFYLCASKPSGDINEQFFGPGTRLTVL.